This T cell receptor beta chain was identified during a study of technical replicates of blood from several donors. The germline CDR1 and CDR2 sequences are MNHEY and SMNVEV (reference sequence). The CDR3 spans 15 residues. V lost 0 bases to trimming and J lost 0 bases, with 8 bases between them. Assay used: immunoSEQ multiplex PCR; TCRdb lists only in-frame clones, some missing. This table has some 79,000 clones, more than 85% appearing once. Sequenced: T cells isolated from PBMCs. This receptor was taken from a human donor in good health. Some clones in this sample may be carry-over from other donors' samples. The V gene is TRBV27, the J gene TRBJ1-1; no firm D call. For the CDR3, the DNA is TGTGCCAGCAGTTTATCTCCGGGTTTGAACACTGAAGCTTTCTTT. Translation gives CASSLSPGLNTEAFF.